The 31 T cell receptor beta chains reported below all come from one sample, sequenced in a study of blood T cell repertoires in COVID-19. Libraries were prepared by immunoSEQ multiplex PCR; TCRdb keeps only in-frame clonotypes and omits some of them. The sample includes about 150,000 clones, approximately 85% of them seen just once. The material sequenced was peripheral blood. These receptor sequences come from a man between 60 and 70 years old with COVID-19, enrolled during active disease.

V and J are TRBV29-1 and TRBJ1-5; 7 bases align to TRBD1. V lost 5 bases and J lost 5; bases outside the gene matches: 3. The CDR3 contains 12 residues. CDR1 is SQVTM and CDR2 is ANQGSEA in the germline V gene. The CDR3 reads CSVRQGDQPQHF. CDR3 in DNA: TGCAGCGTTAGACAGGGAGATCAGCCCCAGCATTTT. The full variable domain, completed using reference TRBV29-1 and TRBJ1-5, is SAVISQKPSRDICQRGTSLTIQCQVDSQVTMMFWYRQQPGQSLTLIATANQGSEATYESGFVIDKFPISRPNLTFSTLTVSNMSPEDSSIYLCSVRQGDQPQHFGDGTRLSIL.

The chain carries TRBV9 and TRBJ2-1; the match to TRBD2 covers 8 bases. This CDR3 spans 15 amino acids. Trimming at V came to 4 bases and at J to 3 bases, leaving 6 bases not matched to a gene. Germline V gene lookup returns CDR1 SGDLS and CDR2 YYNGEE. CDR3 amino acids: CASSYDSGIYNEQFF. In DNA, the CDR3 is TGTGCCAGCAGCTACGATAGCGGGATCTACAATGAGCAGTTCTTC.

This clone came up once. The chain employs TRBV7-9 and TRBJ2-1; the D gene is possibly TRBD1 (7 bases). Germline assignment: CDR1 SEHNR and CDR2 FQNEAQ (reference sequence). The V end was cut by 1 base, the J end by 3 bases, with 13 bases between. The CDR3 loop spans 16 amino acids. The CDR3 protein is CASSLVRRGDYNEQFF. DNA of the CDR3: TGTGCCAGCAGCTTAGTCCGCAGGGGGGACTACAATGAGCAGTTCTTC.

The rearrangement joins TRBV4-3 to TRBJ2-3; TRBD2 is a possible D gene (5 bases). The CDR3 consists of 16 residues. The ends were cut back, 0 bases at V and 2 bases at J, with 12 bases in the middle. The V gene's germline CDR1 is LGHNA and CDR2 YSLEER. CDR3 in DNA: TGCGCCAGCAGCCAAGAGAGCGGAAGTCCCACAGATACGCAGTATTTT. Its protein product is CASSQESGSPTDTQYF.

J is TRBJ1-2 and V is TRBV30, with 7 bases aligning to TRBD1. V shed 0 bases and J 6 bases; nucleotides not matched to a gene: 7. The CDR3 consists of 14 residues. Germline-derived CDR1 and CDR2 are GTSNPN and SVGIG (reference sequence). The CDR3: CAWSVQGQGNGYTF. The CDR3 nucleotides are TGTGCCTGGAGTGTACAGGGGCAGGGTAATGGCTACACCTTC.

A single count supports this clone. The gene calls are TRBV20-1 and TRBJ1-1; D is possibly TRBD1 (6 bases). This CDR3 is 11 amino acids long. Trimming left V 6 bases short and J 10 bases short, with 15 bases between. CDR1 is DFQATT, CDR2 SNEGSKA, per germline (reference sequence). The CDR3 DNA is TGCAGTGCCCCCAGACAGGTGGGAGCTTTCTTT. Its protein is CSAPRQVGAFF.

This clone was observed a handful of times. The rearrangement links TRBV19 to TRBJ2-2, with 8 bases identical to TRBD1. Germline CDR1 and CDR2: LNHDA and SQIVND (reference sequence). J lost 6 bases, V lost 4 bases, and 1 base had no gene match. The length of the CDR3 is 13 residues. CDR3 protein: CASSRTGSGELFF. CDR3 nucleotides: TGTGCCAGTAGTAGGACAGGGTCCGGGGAGCTGTTTTTT.

The genes are TRBV29-1 and TRBJ2-7; D remains ambiguous. The germline gives CDR1 SQVTM, CDR2 ANQGSEA. The CDR3 has 13 amino acids. Trimming left V 6 bases short and J 2 bases short, with 14 bases between. CDR3 nucleotides: TGCAGCGTGATCAACTACCCAGCCTACGAGCAGTACTTC. This codes for CSVINYPAYEQYF.

This clone showed up just once. The chain joins TRBV24-1 to TRBJ1-5, with TRBD1 matching over 7 bases. The CDR3 consists of 16 residues. CDR1 and CDR2 (germline): KGHDR, SFDVKD. Trimming cost V 4 bases and J 2 bases; bases outside gene matches: 7. The CDR3 nucleotides are TGTGCCACCAGTGAGAGGGACAGCGGACGCAATCAGCCCCAGCATTTT. It specifies CATSERDSGRNQPQHF.

The chain employs TRBV18 and TRBJ2-5, with a tentative D call TRBD2 (5 bases). The CDR3 has 13 residues. Germline V gene sequence: CDR1 KGHSH, CDR2 LQKENI. V was shortened by 6 bases and J by 4 bases, with 12 bases between the two germline ends. CDR3 region: CASSRFEGETQYF. DNA of the CDR3: TGTGCCAGCTCCCGGTTTGAGGGAGAGACCCAGTACTTC. The entire variable domain, with the rest obtained from reference TRBV18 and TRBJ2-5, is as follows: NAGVMQNPRHLVRRRGQEARLRCSPMKGHSHVYWYRQLPEEGLKFMVYLQKENIIDESGMPKERFSAEFPKEGPSILRIQQVVRGDSAAYFCASSRFEGETQYFGPGTRLLVL.

The chain combines TRBV24-1 with TRBJ2-1, with 8 bases fitting TRBD2. V was clipped by 2 bases and J by 5 bases; unmatched bases: 7. CDR1 is KGHDR, CDR2 SFDVKD, per germline. CDR3 length: 16 residues. In DNA, the CDR3 is TGTGCCACCAGTGATTGGCTTAGCGGGAAACACAATGAGCAGTTCTTC. Translated: CATSDWLSGKHNEQFF.

This clone occurred a few times. The chain joins TRBV19 to TRBJ2-7; TRBD2 might be the D (6 bases). V was trimmed by 5 bases and J by 1 base, leaving 12 bases between them. The CDR3 is 14 residues long. Germline lookup yields CDR1 LNHDA and CDR2 SQIVND (reference sequence). Written as DNA, the CDR3 is TGTGCCAGTAGTTCTTCCGGGACTTCCTACGAGCAGTACTTC. Its protein is CASSSSGTSYEQYF.

The chain carries TRBV7-8 and TRBJ1-1, with D perhaps TRBD1 (5 bases). Trimming removed 7 bases from V and 0 bases from J, with 12 bases in between. Per the germline V gene, CDR1 is SGHVS and CDR2 is FQNEAQ. The length of the CDR3 is 14 residues. DNA of the CDR3: TGTGCCAGCATGCTGGGAGGGGTGAACACTGAAGCTTTCTTT. This gives the protein CASMLGGVNTEAFF.

The J gene is TRBJ1-2, the V gene TRBV6-1; maybe TRBD1 (6 bases). The CDR3 runs 15 residues. V shed 3 bases and J shed 0 bases, with 11 bases lying between them. CDR1 and CDR2 from the germline V gene are MNHNS and SASEGT. The CDR3 DNA sequence: TGTGCCAGCAGTGACGGGACACCGGCTAACTATGGCTACACCTTC. Translation: CASSDGTPANYGYTF.

This rearrangement joins TRBV5-1 to TRBJ2-7, with TRBD2 identical over 7 bases. The germline gives CDR1 SGHRS, CDR2 YFSETQ. CDR3 length equals 15 residues. The junction had 9 bases not matched to a gene; V was cut back by 4 bases and J by 2 bases. DNA for the CDR3: TGCGCCAGCAGCCCGGGAGGAGGCCAGACCTACGAGCAGTACTTC. Translation gives CASSPGGGQTYEQYF.

A word on this clone: Germline is not matched at one junction end, which may reflect a read error. The V and J genes are TRBV11-2 and TRBJ1-1; 9 bases map to TRBD1. The CDR3 covers 14 residues. Germline CDR1 is SGHAT and CDR2 is FQNNGV. The CDR3 coding sequence is TGTGCCAGCAGCTTAGAGGGACAGGGCACTCAAGCTTTCTTT. As protein: CASSLEGQGTQAFF.

The J gene is TRBJ1-4, the V gene TRBV6-6, with 8 nucleotides matching TRBD1. This CDR3 is 14 amino acids long. The germline V gene has CDR1 MNHNY and CDR2 SVGAGI (reference sequence). Trimming took 5 bases from V and 5 from J; bases not matched to a gene: 4. The CDR3 region is CASSLTGANEKLFF. CDR3 bases: TGTGCCAGCAGTCTGACAGGGGCAAATGAAAAACTGTTTTTT.

The V gene is TRBV5-5, the J gene TRBJ2-2, with D tentatively TRBD1 (7 bases). Germline CDR1 reads SGHKS; CDR2 reads YYEKEE (reference sequence). This CDR3 is built from 16 residues. V dropped 2 bases and J dropped 5 bases, with 16 bases sitting between them. The CDR3 is CASSFFPGGGTGELFF. CDR3 sequence (DNA): TGTGCCAGCAGCTTCTTTCCAGGGGGAGGAACCGGGGAGCTGTTTTTT.

The rearrangement joins TRBV20-1 to TRBJ2-2; a weak D match, TRBD2 (5 bases). With 3 bases removed from V and 7 bases from J, the gap between germline ends came to 6 bases. The CDR3 is 11 residues long. In germline, CDR1 is DFQATT, CDR2 SNEGSKA (reference sequence). CDR3: CSAREDGELFF. The CDR3 region has the DNA TGCAGTGCTAGGGAGGACGGGGAGCTGTTTTTT.

The rearrangement joins TRBV6-5 to TRBJ1-5; 10 nucleotides line up with TRBD1. With 6 bases clipped from V and 1 base from J, the junction kept 3 bases outside the gene matches. The CDR3 has 15 residues. Per germline, CDR1 MNHEY and CDR2 SVGAGI. This chain's CDR3 is CASRGQGLSNQPQHF. The CDR3 coding sequence is TGTGCCAGCAGGGGACAGGGGTTGAGCAATCAGCCCCAGCATTTT.

V and J are TRBV5-8 and TRBJ1-2, with D tentatively TRBD1 (5 bases). Germline CDR1 SGHTS, CDR2 YDEGEE. V lost 4 bases to trimming and J lost 5 bases, with 9 bases between them. The CDR3 is made up of 12 amino acids. The CDR3 DNA follows: TGTGCCAGCAGCCAGTCAGGGTATGGCTACACCTTC. It codes for CASSQSGYGYTF.

The chain links TRBV18 to TRBJ2-7; 9 positions match TRBD2. V lost 0 bases, J lost 3 bases, and 0 bases stayed unmatched. Germline CDR1 reads KGHSH; CDR2 reads LQKENI. The CDR3 has 14 residues. The CDR3 region has the DNA TGTGCCAGCTCACCACCTAGCGGGGGCTACGAGCAGTACTTC. Translation: CASSPPSGGYEQYF.

The V gene is TRBV18, the J gene TRBJ2-3; D is perhaps TRBD1 (6 bases). Germline V CDR1 and CDR2: KGHSH, LQKENI. Trimming stripped 5 bases from V and 3 bases from J, with 6 bases between. The CDR3 totals 12 residues. CDR3: CASSRGTDTQYF. DNA for the CDR3: TGTGCCAGCTCAAGGGGGACAGATACGCAGTATTTT. Using reference TRBV18 and TRBJ2-3 for the parts outside the CDR3, the full variable domain is NAGVMQNPRHLVRRRGQEARLRCSPMKGHSHVYWYRQLPEEGLKFMVYLQKENIIDESGMPKERFSAEFPKEGPSILRIQQVVRGDSAAYFCASSRGTDTQYFGPGTRLTVL.

V is TRBV3-1 (or the pseudogene TRBV3-2) and J is TRBJ2-3, with 10 bases identical to TRBD1. The V gene's germline CDR1 is LGHDT and CDR2 YNNKEL (reference sequence). CDR3 length: 15 residues. V was pared by 2 bases and J by 6 bases, with 5 bases of the junction left unmatched. CDR3 amino acids: CASSQRDRGRDTQYF. The DNA of the CDR3 is TGTGCCAGCAGCCAACGGGACAGGGGTAGGGATACGCAGTATTTT.

The chain is built from TRBV6-5 and TRBJ2-1, with 8 bases lining up with TRBD2. The germline V gene has CDR1 MNHEY and CDR2 SVGAGI. The CDR3 totals 14 residues. The ends lost 6 bases at V and 7 bases at J; junction bases unmatched: 8. The CDR3 DNA reads TGTGCCAGCAGCCCCCGGGCGGGAGGTAATGAGCAGTTCTTC. As protein: CASSPRAGGNEQFF.

This chain connects TRBV6-5 to TRBJ2-1, with 8 bases matching TRBD2. The V segment lost 4 bases and the J segment 4 bases; nucleotides outside the gene matches: 9. The CDR3 has 16 residues. Germline CDR1 reads MNHEY; CDR2 reads SVGAGI. CDR3 loop: CASSSAGAGGYNEQFF. The DNA of the CDR3 is TGTGCCAGCAGTTCAGCTGGGGCGGGGGGTTACAATGAGCAGTTCTTC.

The V and J genes are TRBV19 and TRBJ1-3; D possibly corresponds to TRBD1 (6 bases). This CDR3 contains 15 residues. Per the germline V gene, CDR1 is LNHDA and CDR2 is SQIVND (reference sequence). The ends were cut back, 3 bases at V and 2 bases at J, with 11 bases in the middle. CDR3 sequence reads: CASSISQGTGNTIYF. The CDR3 DNA is TGTGCCAGTAGTATTAGCCAGGGGACTGGAAACACCATATATTTT.

V gene TRBV27 combines with J gene TRBJ1-2; 8 nucleotides line up with TRBD1. Germline CDR1 MNHEY, CDR2 SMNVEV (reference sequence). This CDR3 region has 14 residues. V lost 6 bases, J lost 8 bases, and 11 bases stayed unmatched. CDR3 nucleotides: TGTGCCAGCAGACGGACAGGGAACTCTCAGGGCTACACCTTC. Translated, it gives CASRRTGNSQGYTF.

The CDR3 sequence: CASSPGTANYGYTF. CDR3 nucleotides: TGTGCCAGCAGCCCGGGGACAGCTAACTATGGCTACACCTTC. The chain recombines TRBV7-2 with TRBJ1-2, with 7 positions matching TRBD1. Germline trimming cut 5 bases from V and 0 bases from J; bases unmatched to any gene: 3. Germline assignment: CDR1 SGHTA and CDR2 FQGNSA. This CDR3 spans 14 amino acids.

This clone was counted once. The V call is TRBV28, the J call TRBJ1-2, with a weak D call TRBD1 (5 bases). The V end was cut by 5 bases, the J end by 2 bases, with 12 bases between. This CDR3 has 14 residues. The germline CDR1 and CDR2 sequences are MDHEN and SYDVKM. In DNA form, the CDR3 reads TGTGCCAGCAGTACCAACTCAGGGAACTATGGCTACACCTTC. It specifies CASSTNSGNYGYTF.

The chain is built from TRBV2 and TRBJ1-5; 8 positions agree with TRBD1. Germline V CDR1 and CDR2: SNHLY, FYNNEI. This CDR3 has 17 amino acids. The junction had 12 bases not matched to a gene; V was cut back by 7 bases and J by 1 base. CDR3 DNA sequence: TGTGCCAGCACCGGACAGGGTTCTTGGACCAGCAATCAGCCCCAGCATTTT. Translated, it gives CASTGQGSWTSNQPQHF.